Below, 28 T cell receptor beta chains from the same sample are listed, as sequenced in a study of blood T cell repertoires in COVID-19. Profiling relied on immunoSEQ multiplex PCR, and the TCRdb table lists in-frame clones only, not all of them. The table lists roughly 80,000 clones, about 85% of them singletons. The sample taken for sequencing was peripheral blood. The receptors come from a man between 60 and 75 years old with active or convalescent COVID-19.

The CDR3 spells CASSPGTGGAQYF. The DNA of the CDR3 is TGTGCCAGCAGCCCCGGGACAGGGGGCGCGCAGTACTTC. The chain joins TRBV11-3 to TRBJ2-7; 12 nucleotides match TRBD1. The CDR3 has 13 residues. The trim removed 5 bases at V and 9 bases at J, leaving 5 bases unmatched. Germline V gene data show CDR1 as SGHNT and CDR2 as YENEEA.

This chain links TRBV6-2 or TRBV6-3 with TRBJ1-5, with unresolved D. The CDR3 totals 13 residues. CDR1 MNHEY and CDR2 SVGEGT come from the germline V gene. V was pared by 2 bases and J by 7 bases, with 9 bases between. The CDR3 reads CASSYVARQPQHF. The CDR3 DNA is TGTGCCAGCAGTTACGTCGCGCGGCAGCCCCAGCATTTT.

The gene calls are TRBV10-3 and TRBJ1-3; D is unclear. CDR3 length equals 15 residues. V shed 5 bases and J shed 0 bases, with 11 bases lying between them. Germline assignment: CDR1 ENHRY and CDR2 SYGVKD. The CDR3 reads CAISLGRDSGNTIYF. CDR3 DNA sequence: TGTGCCATCAGTCTCGGACGGGACTCTGGAAACACCATATATTTT.

V and J are TRBV10-1 and TRBJ1-6; TRBD1 agrees at 7 bases. V was pared by 9 bases and J by 5 bases, with 10 bases of the junction left unmatched. The CDR3 is 15 residues long. The germline CDR1 and CDR2 sequences are WNHNN and SYGVQD (reference sequence). The CDR3 DNA reads TGCGCCAGTACTGCCGGGACAGCCGATAATTCACCCCTCCACTTT. Its protein is CASTAGTADNSPLHF.

The chain joins TRBV20-1 to TRBJ2-3, with unresolved D. Trimming cost V 3 bases and J 6 bases, with 16 bases left between them. Germline values: CDR1 DFQATT, CDR2 SNEGSKA (reference sequence). The CDR3 is 14 amino acids. The CDR3 protein is CSASMAARVDTQYF. DNA for the CDR3: TGCAGTGCTAGTATGGCCGCCCGTGTCGATACGCAGTATTTT.

The chain recombines TRBV29-1 with TRBJ1-2; 9 bases fit TRBD1. The CDR3 runs 13 residues. CDR1 is SQVTM and CDR2 is ANQGSEA in the germline V gene. In nucleotides, the CDR3 is TGCAACGTGTGGGACAGGGTCAGCTATGGCTACACCTTC. It yields the protein CNVWDRVSYGYTF.

This clone was counted a single time. The chain combines TRBV30 with TRBJ1-2; 12 bases fit TRBD1. Germline V CDR1 and CDR2: GTSNPN, SVGIG (reference sequence). V lost 0 bases to trimming and J lost 1 base; unmatched junction nucleotides: 6. The CDR3 length is 17 residues. The CDR3 bases are TGTGCCTGGAGTGTCGGGACAGGGGGCGACCATAACTATGGCTACACCTTC. Encoded protein: CAWSVGTGGDHNYGYTF. The variable domain in full, with the rest retrieved from reference TRBV30 and TRBJ1-2, is SQTIHQWPATLVQPVGSPLSLECTVEGTSNPNLYWYRQAAGRGLQLLFYSVGIGQISSEVPQNLSASRPQDRQFILSSKKLLLSDSGFYLCAWSVGTGGDHNYGYTFGSGTRLTVV.

This chain uses TRBV6-2 or TRBV6-3 with TRBJ2-5, with TRBD2 matching over 14 bases. The ends lost 4 bases at V and 5 bases at J; junction bases unmatched: 3. Germline lookup yields CDR1 MNHEY and CDR2 SVGEGT. This CDR3 spans 15 amino acids. CDR3 DNA sequence: TGTGCCAGCAGTTCCTGGACTAGCGGGGGGGAGACCCAGTACTTC. Encoded protein: CASSSWTSGGETQYF.

The V call is TRBV5-4, the J call TRBJ2-7, with a possible D match to TRBD2 (7 bases). The CDR3 loop spans 16 amino acids. With 0 bases removed from V and 2 bases from J, the gap between germline ends came to 15 bases. CDR1 is SGHNT, CDR2 YYREEE, per germline (reference sequence). The CDR3 loop reads CASSLAGGPKAYEQYF. The CDR3 bases are TGTGCCAGCAGCTTGGCGGGGGGCCCGAAAGCCTACGAGCAGTACTTC. The entire variable domain, with the rest obtained from reference TRBV5-4 and TRBJ2-7, is as follows: ETGVTQSPTHLIKTRGQQVTLRCSSQSGHNTVSWYQQALGQGPQFIFQYYREEENGRGNFPPRFSGLQFPNYSSELNVNALELDDSALYLCASSLAGGPKAYEQYFGPGTRLTVT.

This sequence joins TRBV7-8 and TRBJ1-2; 8 bases align to TRBD1. The length of the CDR3 is 15 residues. The V and J ends lost 0 bases and 8 bases, in that order; junction bases with no gene match: 8. Germline CDR1 SGHVS, CDR2 FQNEAQ. The CDR3, as DNA: TGTGCCAGCAGCTTAGCTGGGCAGGGGGCGCGGGGCTACACCTTC. Translation: CASSLAGQGARGYTF.

The rearrangement uses TRBV6-1 and TRBJ2-1, with D maybe TRBD2 (5 bases). The germline V gene encodes CDR1 MNHNS and CDR2 SASEGT. This CDR3 comprises 15 residues. V shed 2 bases and J shed 2 bases, with 10 bases lying between them. The CDR3 bases are TGTGCCAGCAGTGAAACGCCGGAGGCCTACAATGAGCAGTTCTTC. As protein: CASSETPEAYNEQFF.

The chain employs TRBV11-1 and TRBJ2-5, with D possibly matching TRBD2 (5 bases). The germline V and J ends were trimmed by 5 bases and 3 bases, with 10 bases remaining between them. Germline CDR1 reads SGHAT; CDR2 reads FQDESV (reference sequence). The CDR3 has 13 amino acids. CDR3 in amino acids: CASSPGTKETQYF. CDR3 nucleotide sequence: TGTGCCAGCAGCCCGGGAACCAAAGAGACCCAGTACTTC.

The genes are TRBV6-5 and TRBJ2-1, with TRBD1 identical over 7 bases. The CDR3 has 16 residues. CDR1 and CDR2 (germline): MNHEY, SVGAGI. V dropped 2 bases and J dropped 8; count of bases not matched to a gene: 12. The CDR3 DNA reads TGTGCCAGCAGTTACCGCTTGACAGGGAATAGCGATGAGCAGTTCTTC. Residues: CASSYRLTGNSDEQFF.

The V and J genes are TRBV7-2 and TRBJ1-1; D gene ambiguous. The V gene's germline CDR1 is SGHTA and CDR2 FQGNSA. The CDR3 loop spans 16 amino acids. V dropped 2 bases and J dropped 1 base, with 14 bases sitting between them. CDR3 nucleotides: TGTGCCAGCAGCTTAATGGCCTCTGATTGGAACACTGAAGCTTTCTTT. The encoded protein is CASSLMASDWNTEAFF. Supplemented by reference TRBV7-2 and TRBJ1-1, the full variable domain reads GAGVSQSPSNKVTEKGKDVELRCDPISGHTALYWYRQSLGQGLEFLIYFQGNSAPDKSGLPSDRFSAERTGGSVSTLTIQRTQQEDSAVYLCASSLMASDWNTEAFFGQGTRLTVV.

The V call is TRBV2, the J call TRBJ1-5; D is unclear. The CDR3 has 16 residues. The V gene lost 4 bases and the J gene lost 4 bases, with 17 bases spanning the gap. Per the germline V gene, CDR1 is SNHLY and CDR2 is FYNNEI. The CDR3 sequence: CASSGSRGRRNQPQHF. CDR3 DNA sequence: TGTGCCAGCAGTGGGTCCAGAGGGAGGAGGAATCAGCCCCAGCATTTT.

This chain connects TRBV7-2 to TRBJ1-6; the D is unclear. Trimming took 0 bases from V and 5 from J, leaving 11 bases between them. Germline V gene sequence: CDR1 SGHTA, CDR2 FQGNSA. This CDR3 contains 16 residues. Written as DNA, the CDR3 is TGTGCCAGCAGCTTAGCTATGGGCCTGAATAATTCACCCCTCCACTTT. It specifies CASSLAMGLNNSPLHF.

Here the CDR3 reads CASRAGTANTGELFF. CDR3 nucleotides: TGTGCCAGCAGGGCCGGGACAGCCAACACCGGGGAGCTGTTTTTT. V usage is TRBV9 and J usage is TRBJ2-2, with 7 bases identical to TRBD1. CDR3 length equals 15 residues. Germline loops: CDR1 SGDLS, CDR2 YYNGEE. V was pared by 5 bases and J by 2 bases, with 6 bases of the junction left unmatched.

This clone came up a few times. The chain links TRBV7-3 to TRBJ1-1, with 10 bases aligning to TRBD1. This CDR3 is built from 14 residues. J was trimmed by 4 bases and V by 4 bases; bases with no gene match: 3. CDR1 and CDR2 (germline): SGHTA, FQGTGA. The CDR3 nucleotides are TGTGCCAGCAGCTCCGGGACAGGGGCCACTGAAGCTTTCTTT. This codes for CASSSGTGATEAFF.

This clone has just one count. V usage is TRBV29-1 and J usage is TRBJ1-3, with 9 bases that match TRBD1. The CDR3 is 14 amino acids. Germline V gives CDR1 SQVTM, CDR2 ANQGSEA. J gave up 4 bases and V 4 bases, and 5 bases lay outside the gene matches. For the CDR3, the DNA is TGCAGCGTTGGGGACAGGGCGACCGGAAACACCATATATTTT. It encodes CSVGDRATGNTIYF.

The chain couples TRBV12-5 to TRBJ1-5; possible D gene TRBD1, 6 bases. V was clipped by 1 base and J by 1 base, with 11 bases between them. Germline-derived CDR1 and CDR2 are LGHNT and FRNRAP. The CDR3 contains 16 residues. CDR3 nucleotide sequence: TGTGCTAGTGGTTTGGGACCAGGGGCCAGCAATCAGCCCCAGCATTTT. Translating gives CASGLGPGASNQPQHF.

V and J are TRBV5-5 and TRBJ2-7, with no clear D. The CDR3 totals 15 residues. Trimming pared 1 base from V and 0 bases from J, leaving 11 bases between. Germline CDR1 SGHKS, CDR2 YYEKEE (reference sequence). Here the CDR3 reads CASSLPGQASYEQYF. CDR3 in DNA: TGTGCCAGCAGCTTGCCTGGGCAGGCCTCCTACGAGCAGTACTTC. Combining the CDR3 with reference TRBV5-5 and TRBJ2-7 gives the whole variable domain DAGVTQSPTHLIKTRGQQVTLRCSPISGHKSVSWYQQVLGQGPQFIFQYYEKEERGRGNFPDRFSARQFPNYSSELNVNALLLGDSALYLCASSLPGQASYEQYFGPGTRLTVT.

The CDR3 DNA sequence: TGTGCCAGCAGTCCCCAGGGCAGCTATGGCTACACCTTC. Protein: CASSPQGSYGYTF. The chain is built from TRBV6-5 and TRBJ1-2; TRBD1 is a possible D gene (5 bases). Germline V gene sequence: CDR1 MNHEY, CDR2 SVGAGI. There are 13 residues in the CDR3. Trimming pared 5 bases from V and 4 bases from J, leaving 11 bases between.

The chain employs TRBV2 and TRBJ1-1, with D unclear. CDR3 size: 14 residues. V was pared by 8 bases and J by 0 bases, with 13 bases between. CDR1 is SNHLY, CDR2 FYNNEI, per germline. CDR3 nucleotide sequence: TGTGCCAGCGAGGGTCCGACCCTGAACACTGAAGCTTTCTTT. Its protein is CASEGPTLNTEAFF.

The gene calls are TRBV5-6 and TRBJ1-6; tentative D call: TRBD1 (6 bases). Germline V gene lookup returns CDR1 SGHDT and CDR2 YYEEEE. With 3 bases removed from V and 9 bases from J, the gap between germline ends came to 19 bases. This CDR3 has 16 amino acids. In DNA, the CDR3 is TGTGCCAGCAGCTCCTGGCGGGGGGCGCAAGGTTCACCCCTCCACTTT. Amino acids: CASSSWRGAQGSPLHF. Filled out from reference TRBV5-6 and TRBJ1-6, the complete variable domain reads DAGVTQSPTHLIKTRGQQVTLRCSPKSGHDTVSWYQQALGQGPQFIFQYYEEEERQRGNFPDRFSGHQFPNYSSELNVNALLLGDSALYLCASSSWRGAQGSPLHFGNGTRLTVT.

The J gene is TRBJ2-2, the V gene TRBV19, with 7 positions matching TRBD1. This CDR3 comprises 15 residues. V gave up 6 bases and J gave up 0 bases; unmatched junction bases: 4. The germline gives CDR1 LNHDA, CDR2 SQIVND (reference sequence). CDR3 DNA sequence: TGTGCCAGTAGACAGGGGCAAGCGAACACCGGGGAGCTGTTTTTT. Translation gives CASRQGQANTGELFF.

The chain has TRBV2 and TRBJ1-5, with D possibly being TRBD1 (5 bases). V was cut by 6 bases and J by 3 bases, with 12 bases left in between. CDR1 is SNHLY and CDR2 is FYNNEI in the germline V gene. The CDR3 extends over 14 amino acids. CDR3 loop: CASRRGQNNQPQHF. The CDR3, as DNA: TGTGCCAGCAGAAGGGGCCAGAACAATCAGCCCCAGCATTTT.

This chain links TRBV5-6 with TRBJ1-5; possibly TRBD1 for D (5 bases). Germline V CDR1 and CDR2: SGHDT, YYEEEE. The V end lost 4 bases, the J end lost 5 bases, and 16 bases lay between the germline ends. The CDR3 is made up of 15 amino acids. CDR3 region: CASSPSGTQYQPQHF. Here the CDR3 DNA reads TGTGCCAGCAGCCCTTCCGGGACTCAATATCAGCCCCAGCATTTT. Together with reference TRBV5-6 and TRBJ1-5, the CDR3 gives the full variable domain: DAGVTQSPTHLIKTRGQQVTLRCSPKSGHDTVSWYQQALGQGPQFIFQYYEEEERQRGNFPDRFSGHQFPNYSSELNVNALLLGDSALYLCASSPSGTQYQPQHFGDGTRLSIL.

V and J are TRBV10-3 and TRBJ1-2; 8 bases fit TRBD1. CDR3 length equals 15 residues. Trimming at V came to 0 bases and at J to 8 bases, leaving 8 bases not matched to a gene. Germline CDR1 reads ENHRY; CDR2 reads SYGVKD. CDR3 amino acids: CAISESRQGKEGYTF. The CDR3 DNA reads as TGTGCCATCAGTGAGTCTCGACAGGGGAAGGAGGGCTACACCTTC.